This section outlines one T cell receptor (beta chain) sequence together with its context. Its antigen is unknown. None of the glioblastoma patients had an isocitrate dehydrogenase mutation. Germline V CDR1 and CDR2: LNHDA, SQIVND (reference sequence). This CDR3 contains 14 residues. The V gene end was trimmed by 5 bases and the J gene end by 6 bases; junction bases not matched to a gene: 7. The sample belongs to a study of glioma-infiltrating T cells after dendritic cell vaccination. Whole-study context: Patients had newly diagnosed or recurrent glioblastoma and received dendritic cell vaccines. Notes on the study in general: Complete blood and tumor specimen sets were limited to few patients.

Method: immunoSEQ multiplex PCR; TCRdb's copy keeps in-frame clones and lacks some. The table has approximately 100,000 clones, roughly 76% seen once. The sample here was blood, taken before dendritic cell vaccination. This chain connects TRBV19 to TRBJ2-1; 7 bases are a match to TRBD1. This receptor was taken from a human donor with glioblastoma. The CDR3 sequence: CASSHRTGFNEQFF. The CDR3 DNA sequence: TGTGCCAGTAGTCATCGGACAGGTTTCAATGAGCAGTTCTTC.